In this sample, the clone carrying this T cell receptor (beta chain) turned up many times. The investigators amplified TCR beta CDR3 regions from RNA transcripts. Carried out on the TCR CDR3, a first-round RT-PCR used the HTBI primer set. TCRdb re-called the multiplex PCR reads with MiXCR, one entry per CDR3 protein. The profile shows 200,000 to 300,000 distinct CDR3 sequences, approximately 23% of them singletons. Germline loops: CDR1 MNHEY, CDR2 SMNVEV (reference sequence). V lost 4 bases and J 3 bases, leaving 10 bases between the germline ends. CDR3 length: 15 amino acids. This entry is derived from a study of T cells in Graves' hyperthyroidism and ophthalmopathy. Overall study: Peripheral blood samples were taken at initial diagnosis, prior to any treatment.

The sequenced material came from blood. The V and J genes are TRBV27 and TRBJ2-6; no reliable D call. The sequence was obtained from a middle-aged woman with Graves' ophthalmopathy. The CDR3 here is CASSSVSHGANVLTF. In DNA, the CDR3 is TGTGCCAGCAGTTCTGTTTCGCATGGGGCCAACGTCCTGACTTTC. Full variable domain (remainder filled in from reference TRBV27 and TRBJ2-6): EAQVTQNPRYLITVTGKKLTVTCSQNMNHEYMSWYRQDPGLGLRQIYYSMNVEVTDKGDVPEGYKVSRKEKRNFPLILESPSPNQTSLYFCASSSVSHGANVLTFGAGSRLTVL.